These 32 T cell receptor beta chains were all obtained from the same sample, sequenced in a study of vaccination effects on CD4 cells after COVID-19. Before any sequencing was done, the ViraFEST assay used viral peptide pools to expand antigen-specific CD4+ T cells. Scientists isolated CD4+ T cells after an approximately 10-day culture period ended. None of these healthy vaccinees had been infected with SARS-CoV-2 before vaccination. Their target antigens are unknown. Clones were read by immunoSEQ multiplex PCR, and TCRdb kept only the in-frame ones, dropping some. The sample lists 74,000 or so clones; about 80% were seen once. Specimen: CD4+ T cells from PBMCs cultured with SARS-CoV-2 spike peptides, collected before COVID-19 vaccination. These receptors all stem from a human donor who received a COVID-19 vaccine.

The chain employs TRBV12-3 or TRBV12-4 and TRBJ1-2; D is unclear. Trimming shortened V by 5 bases and J by 8 bases, and 12 bases separated the two germline ends. This CDR3 is 12 amino acids long. Here the CDR3 reads CASSRAALGYTF. The CDR3 DNA follows: TGTGCCAGCAGTCGGGCGGCGTTGGGCTACACCTTC.

This clone turned up a few times. The CDR3 nucleotides are TGTGCCACCAGTGATTTTTTTGCGACTGAAGCTTTCTTT. It specifies CATSDFFATEAFF. The genes are TRBV24-1 and TRBJ1-1; D gene uncertain. CDR3 size: 13 residues. The V end lost 1 base, the J end lost 5 bases, and 7 bases lay between the germline ends. Germline V CDR1 and CDR2: KGHDR, SFDVKD.

The chain is built from TRBV7-3 and TRBJ1-5; TRBD1 might be the D (6 bases). This CDR3 has 16 residues. Trimming took off 7 bases at V and 1 base at J, with 17 bases between the two ends. Germline CDR1 reads SGHTA; CDR2 reads FQGTGA. CDR3 nucleotide sequence: TGTGCCAGCAACAAAATAGGGGGGGTCAGCAATCAGCCCCAGCATTTT. Protein product: CASNKIGGVSNQPQHF.

The chain couples TRBV9 to TRBJ2-1, with a weak D call TRBD2 (5 bases). This CDR3 comprises 15 residues. Germline V gene lookup returns CDR1 SGDLS and CDR2 YYNGEE. V shed 2 bases and J shed 8 bases, with 17 bases lying between them. CDR3 in DNA: TGTGCCAGCAGCGTTCGGGGTATCTTTGTCGATGAGCAGTTCTTC. It encodes CASSVRGIFVDEQFF.

The J gene is TRBJ1-2, the V gene TRBV6-1, with D perhaps TRBD1 (5 bases). The CDR3 covers 16 residues. Germline assignment: CDR1 MNHNS and CDR2 SASEGT. V lost 2 bases, J lost 4 bases, and 17 bases lay in between. CDR3 sequence (DNA): TGTGCCAGCAGTGAAACGGGGGTAGCGTCAATCTATGGCTACACCTTC. Amino acids: CASSETGVASIYGYTF.

CDR3 amino acids: CASTTGGDEQYV. CDR3 DNA: TGTGCCAGCACAACAGGGGGCGACGAGCAGTACGTC. The chain has TRBV6-4 and TRBJ2-7, with TRBD1 matching over 9 bases. The germline CDR1 and CDR2 sequences are MRHNA and SNTAGT. V was pared by 7 bases and J by 5 bases, with 3 bases of the junction left unmatched. CDR3 length: 12 amino acids.

The chain has TRBV7-3 and TRBJ2-5; D tentatively reads TRBD1 or TRBD2 (5 bases each). Per the germline V gene, CDR1 is SGHTA and CDR2 is FQGTGA. The length of the CDR3 is 13 residues. The V and J ends lost 5 bases and 5 bases respectively, with 12 bases between them. This CDR3 is CASSRQGGETQYF. The DNA of the CDR3 is TGTGCCAGCAGCAGGCAGGGCGGGGAGACCCAGTACTTC.

This clone was picked up a small number of times. This sample includes further DNA sequences coding for the same CDR3. V and J are TRBV28 and TRBJ1-2; no firm D call. The germline V and J ends were trimmed by 3 bases and 5 bases, with 7 bases remaining between them. The CDR3 extends over 12 amino acids. CDR1 MDHEN and CDR2 SYDVKM come from the germline V gene. The CDR3 sequence: CASSLLGYGYTF. Here the CDR3 DNA reads TGTGCCAGCAGTTTGTTAGGTTATGGCTACACCTTC.

The chain links TRBV5-1 to TRBJ2-6, with 8 bases lining up with TRBD1. The CDR3 loop spans 17 amino acids. V dropped 6 bases and J dropped 0; count of bases not matched to a gene: 8. Germline loops: CDR1 SGHRS, CDR2 YFSETQ. The CDR3 nucleotides are TGCGCCAGCAACCAGGGGGCCCAGATCTCTGGGGCCAACGTCCTGACTTTC. This sequence encodes CASNQGAQISGANVLTF.

The gene calls are TRBV7-8 and TRBJ2-5; 8 bases map to TRBD2. V shed 2 bases and J 6 bases; nucleotides not matched to a gene: 2. The CDR3 length is 13 residues. Germline V lookup: CDR1 SGHVS, CDR2 FQNEAQ. CDR3 bases: TGTGCCAGCAGCTTAAGACTAGCGAAGACCCAGTACTTC. This gives the protein CASSLRLAKTQYF.

The V call is TRBV5-6, the J call TRBJ2-6, with TRBD1 as a possible D gene (6 bases). Looked up from germline, CDR1 is SGHDT and CDR2 is YYEEEE. This CDR3 region has 17 residues. Trimming removed 5 bases from V and 0 bases from J, with 15 bases in between. The CDR3 spells CASRIGQHASGANVLTF. CDR3 nucleotides: TGTGCCAGCAGGATTGGACAGCATGCCTCTGGGGCCAACGTCCTGACTTTC.

The chain combines TRBV12-3 or TRBV12-4 with TRBJ2-2; tentatively, D is TRBD1 or TRBD2 (5 bases each). This CDR3 has 12 residues. V was trimmed by 2 bases and J by 16 bases, leaving 14 bases between them. CDR3 sequence: CASSLREGVQFF. CDR3 bases: TGTGCCAGCAGTTTACGGGAAGGGGTTCAGTTTTTT.

The V and J genes are TRBV11-2 and TRBJ2-3; 8 positions match TRBD1. The germline V gene has CDR1 SGHAT and CDR2 FQNNGV. The CDR3 runs 17 residues. V gave up 2 bases and J gave up 0 bases; unmatched junction bases: 7. The CDR3 region is CASSLIGQGASTDTQYF. The CDR3 DNA reads TGTGCCAGCAGCTTAATCGGACAGGGAGCGAGCACAGATACGCAGTATTTT. Full variable domain (missing parts from reference TRBV11-2 and TRBJ2-3): EAGVAQSPRYKIIEKRQSVAFWCNPISGHATLYWYQQILGQGPKLLIQFQNNGVVDDSQLPKDRFSAERLKGVDSTLKIQPAKLEDSAVYLCASSLIGQGASTDTQYFGPGTRLTVL.

V gene TRBV6-6 combines with J gene TRBJ1-2; a possible D gene is TRBD1 (6 bases). Trimming stripped 7 bases from V and 1 base from J, with 16 bases between. CDR3 length equals 15 residues. Germline V gene lookup returns CDR1 MNHNY and CDR2 SVGAGI (reference sequence). DNA for the CDR3: TGTGCCAGCACCGAGAGGACAGCGAATAACTATGGCTACACCTTC. It translates to CASTERTANNYGYTF.

The V gene is TRBV19, the J gene TRBJ1-5, with D possibly matching TRBD1 (5 bases). Trimming took off 3 bases at V and 0 bases at J, with 12 bases between the two ends. The CDR3 loop spans 16 amino acids. Germline CDR1 is LNHDA and CDR2 is SQIVND (reference sequence). The CDR3 bases are TGTGCCAGTAGTATGATCTTAGGGGTTAGCAATCAGCCCCAGCATTTT. Its translation is CASSMILGVSNQPQHF.

The chain carries TRBV5-1 and TRBJ2-1, with 13 bases matching TRBD2. With 6 bases clipped from V and 7 bases from J, the junction kept 4 bases outside the gene matches. The CDR3 totals 14 residues. CDR1 is SGHRS and CDR2 is YFSETQ in the germline V gene. CDR3 DNA sequence: TGCGCCAGCAAGGGACTAGCGGGGAGTAATGAGCAGTTCTTC. Its protein product is CASKGLAGSNEQFF.

The V gene is TRBV2, the J gene TRBJ2-3; the D gene is possibly TRBD2 (6 bases). With 3 bases removed from V and 2 bases from J, the gap between germline ends came to 15 bases. The germline CDR1 and CDR2 sequences are SNHLY and FYNNEI. The CDR3 totals 16 residues. Here the CDR3 DNA reads TGTGCCAGCAGTGATCTTGCGGGGCCGCTCACAGATACGCAGTATTTT. Protein product: CASSDLAGPLTDTQYF.

J is TRBJ2-6 and V is TRBV11-2; the D gene is possibly TRBD1 (5 bases). The V and J ends lost 5 bases and 1 base respectively, with 9 bases between them. This CDR3 has 15 amino acids. In germline, CDR1 is SGHAT, CDR2 FQNNGV. CDR3: CASSDTGSGANVLTF. The CDR3 DNA sequence: TGTGCCAGCAGCGATACAGGTTCTGGGGCCAACGTCCTGACTTTC.

This clone was detected only a few times. The chain uses TRBV27 and TRBJ1-6, with D perhaps TRBD1 (6 bases). In germline, CDR1 is MNHEY, CDR2 SMNVEV (reference sequence). The V end was cut by 8 bases, the J end by 12 bases, with 14 bases between. This CDR3 region has 12 residues. The CDR3 nucleotides are TGTGCCAGCCGAGGGGGGTTTGGACCCCTCCACTTT. It is translated as CASRGGFGPLHF.

This chain joins TRBV30 and TRBJ2-7, with D possibly being TRBD1 (6 bases). This CDR3 is 13 amino acids long. Germline values: CDR1 GTSNPN, CDR2 SVGIG (reference sequence). Trimming cost V 2 bases and J 7 bases, with 15 bases left between them. CDR3 protein: CAWSIGQGREQYV. CDR3 coding DNA: TGTGCCTGGAGTATAGGGCAGGGGCGGGAGCAGTACGTC.

The chain employs TRBV6-2 or TRBV6-3 and TRBJ1-1, with D possibly matching TRBD1 (5 bases). V lost 4 bases and J 4 bases, leaving 22 bases between the germline ends. This CDR3 has 17 residues. Germline lookup yields CDR1 MNHEY and CDR2 SVGEGT. CDR3 coding DNA: TGTGCCAGCAGTTCAGCAGGGTCTTTTGGTGGGGGCACTGAAGCTTTCTTT. Protein sequence: CASSSAGSFGGGTEAFF.

This sequence joins TRBV7-2 and TRBJ2-5; possible D gene TRBD2, 7 bases. Germline values: CDR1 SGHTA, CDR2 FQGNSA. With 5 bases removed from V and 5 bases from J, the gap between germline ends came to 15 bases. The CDR3 consists of 14 residues. The CDR3 coding sequence is TGTGCCAGCAGCCGTTCGGGGGGCTGGGAGACCCAGTACTTC. This gives the protein CASSRSGGWETQYF. Complete variable domain (other parts from reference TRBV7-2 and TRBJ2-5): GAGVSQSPSNKVTEKGKDVELRCDPISGHTALYWYRQSLGQGLEFLIYFQGNSAPDKSGLPSDRFSAERTGGSVSTLTIQRTQQEDSAVYLCASSRSGGWETQYFGPGTRLLVL.

The chain recombines TRBV6-1 with TRBJ2-7, with D possibly matching TRBD2 (5 bases). V lost 2 bases and J lost 2, with 16 bases in between. The CDR3 is 16 amino acids. CDR1 is MNHNS and CDR2 is SASEGT in the germline V gene. The CDR3, as DNA: TGTGCCAGCAGTGAACCTCCGGGATTAGGTACCTACGAGCAGTACGTC. Its translation: CASSEPPGLGTYEQYV.

This chain links TRBV6-2 or TRBV6-3 with TRBJ1-5; D not resolved. The V gene's germline CDR1 is MNHEY and CDR2 SVGEGT. This CDR3 is built from 15 residues. V was shortened by 2 bases and J by 1 base, with 9 bases between the two germline ends. The CDR3 here is CASSYRIASNQPQHF. In DNA, the CDR3 is TGTGCCAGCAGTTACAGGATCGCGAGCAATCAGCCCCAGCATTTT.

The rearrangement links TRBV7-9 to TRBJ1-1; D perhaps matches TRBD1 (5 bases). Germline V gene sequence: CDR1 SEHNR, CDR2 FQNEAQ (reference sequence). V shed 5 bases and J shed 5 bases, with 15 bases lying between them. The CDR3 has 14 residues. The CDR3 sequence: CASSRDAVGTEAFF. CDR3 in DNA: TGTGCCAGCAGCCGGGACGCCGTCGGAACTGAAGCTTTCTTT.

The chain joins TRBV19 to TRBJ1-3; D remains ambiguous. Germline V gives CDR1 LNHDA, CDR2 SQIVND (reference sequence). The CDR3 is 14 amino acids. The V end lost 2 bases, the J end lost 3 bases, and 8 bases lay between the germline ends. The DNA for the CDR3 is TGTGCCAGTAGTATAATAAAGGATGGAAACACCATATATTTT. This translates into CASSIIKDGNTIYF.

The rearrangement uses TRBV28 and TRBJ1-1; a possible D gene is TRBD1 (5 bases). The CDR3 spans 17 residues. Trimming left V 5 bases short and J 3 bases short, with 22 bases between. Germline V gene data show CDR1 as MDHEN and CDR2 as SYDVKM. The CDR3 loop reads CASSPEPTWGIDTEAFF. The CDR3 DNA follows: TGTGCCAGCAGTCCAGAGCCTACGTGGGGCATAGACACTGAAGCTTTCTTT. Drawing the rest from reference TRBV28 and TRBJ1-1, the complete variable domain is DVKVTQSSRYLVKRTGEKVFLECVQDMDHENMFWYRQDPGLGLRLIYFSYDVKMKEKGDIPEGYSVSREKKERFSLILESASTNQTSMYLCASSPEPTWGIDTEAFFGQGTRLTVV.

V is TRBV7-2 and J is TRBJ2-5; TRBD2 matches at 11 bases. The CDR3 is made up of 18 amino acids. V was pared by 7 bases and J by 5 bases, with 18 bases of the junction left unmatched. Germline V gene data show CDR1 as SGHTA and CDR2 as FQGNSA. The CDR3 DNA reads TGTGCCAGCACCCGATCACCCCTTAGCGGGGGGGCGTGGGAGACCCAGTACTTC. This translates into CASTRSPLSGGAWETQYF.

The rearrangement joins TRBV28 to TRBJ1-1; 7 bases align to TRBD1. The V gene end was trimmed by 6 bases and the J gene end by 1 base; junction bases not matched to a gene: 11. Germline values: CDR1 MDHEN, CDR2 SYDVKM. The CDR3 extends over 16 amino acids. CDR3 amino acids: CASSLIQGSGNTEAFF. As DNA, the CDR3 is TGTGCCAGCAGCCTGATACAGGGGTCCGGGAACACTGAAGCTTTCTTT.

In DNA, the CDR3 is TGCGCCAGCAGCAAGACTCAGAGGGGCACTGAAGCTTTCTTT. Translated, it gives CASSKTQRGTEAFF. This sequence joins TRBV10-1 and TRBJ1-1; a weak D match, TRBD1 (5 bases). The CDR3 runs 14 residues. V was shortened by 6 bases and J by 4 bases, with 15 bases between the two germline ends. From germline, CDR1 is WNHNN and CDR2 SYGVQD (reference sequence).

The J gene is TRBJ1-4, the V gene TRBV28, with D tentatively TRBD1 (6 bases). V was shortened by 5 bases and J by 3 bases, with 13 bases between the two germline ends. This CDR3 spans 15 amino acids. Germline V gene data show CDR1 as MDHEN and CDR2 as SYDVKM. CDR3 sequence reads: CASSLPGVANEKLFF. In nucleotides, the CDR3 is TGTGCCAGCAGTCTTCCAGGGGTGGCTAATGAAAAACTGTTTTTT. Full variable domain (missing parts from reference TRBV28 and TRBJ1-4): DVKVTQSSRYLVKRTGEKVFLECVQDMDHENMFWYRQDPGLGLRLIYFSYDVKMKEKGDIPEGYSVSREKKERFSLILESASTNQTSMYLCASSLPGVANEKLFFGSGTQLSVL.

This clone came up once. The rearrangement uses TRBV5-5 and TRBJ2-5; 10 bases align to TRBD1. V lost 4 bases, J lost 6 bases, and 6 bases stayed unmatched. This CDR3 contains 14 residues. The V gene's germline CDR1 is SGHKS and CDR2 YYEKEE (reference sequence). The CDR3 coding sequence is TGTGCCAGCAGCGACCGGGACAGGGGCCAGACCCAGTACTTC. This sequence encodes CASSDRDRGQTQYF.